The rows below give T cell receptor beta chains drawn from one sample of a study of CD8 T cells in ankylosing spondylitis. TCRdb analysed the 5' RACE reads with MiXCR anew, one entry per CDR3 protein. The table records more than 200,000 distinct CDR3 sequences, roughly a quarter of them present only once. Sequencing was done on a sample of blood, either unsorted or a sorted T cell fraction (not recorded which). The receptors were gathered from a male donor with ankylosing spondylitis or in good health (not recorded which). The CDR3 runs from the conserved cysteine through the conserved F or W. The D gene is left open where the match is weak. Size is omitted from some rows. Given values are once, few, many or a class for expanded clones.

J | D | size | V | CDR3 | DNA
TRBJ2-7 | - | few | TRBV4-2 | CASSPIGGQTYEQYF | TGTGCCAGCAGCCCTATCGGGGGGCAAACCTACGAGCAGTACTTC
TRBJ1-1 | - | - | TRBV12-3/TRBV12-4 | CASSLVADSTEAFF | TGTGCCAGCAGTTTGGTCGCTGACAGCACTGAAGCTTTCTTT
TRBJ2-3 | TRBD2 | many | TRBV20-1 | CSAIERLAGGTDTQYF | TGCAGTGCTATAGAAAGACTAGCGGGGGGCACAGATACGCAGTATTTT
TRBJ2-3 | TRBD2 | - | TRBV20-1 | CSADDQRGGFMDTQYF | TGCAGTGCAGACGATCAGCGGGGGGGGTTTATGGATACGCAGTATTTT
TRBJ2-3 | - | - | TRBV6-1 | CASSWDPRTDTQYF | TGTGCCAGCAGCTGGGACCCCCGCACAGATACGCAGTATTTT
TRBJ1-6 | TRBD1 | few | TRBV10-3 | CAISATGSMDSPLHF | TGTGCCATCAGTGCGACAGGGAGTATGGATTCACCCCTCCACTTT
TRBJ2-1 | TRBD2 | - | TRBV20-1 | CSASQRGALPEQFF | TGCAGTGCTTCCCAGCGGGGGGCACTTCCTGAGCAGTTCTTC
TRBJ1-5 | TRBD1 | many | TRBV5-8 | CASSTTDRGFGNQPQHF | TGTGCCAGCAGCACTACGGACAGGGGTTTTGGCAATCAGCCCCAGCATTTT
TRBJ1-1 | TRBD1 | many | TRBV7-8 | CASSLRYGQGEAFF | TGTGCCAGCAGCTTACGGTATGGACAGGGTGAAGCTTTCTTT
TRBJ2-4 | - | many | TRBV18 | CASSPAGLAKNIQYF | TGTGCCAGCTCACCCGCCGGGTTAGCCAAAAACATTCAGTACTTC
TRBJ1-1 | - | few | TRBV29-1 | CSVEGGHDTEAFF | TGCAGCGTTGAGGGGGGGCATGACACTGAAGCTTTCTTT
TRBJ2-7 | TRBD1 | many | TRBV20-1 | CSATGQGISEQYF | TGCAGTGCTACGGGACAGGGCATCTCCGAGCAGTACTTC
TRBJ2-1 | - | once | TRBV7-2 | CASSLRRGEDNEQFF | TGTGCCAGCAGCTTAAGGCGGGGCGAAGACAATGAGCAGTTCTTC
TRBJ1-6 | - | many | TRBV6-1 | CASSKLTGPDSPLHF | TGTGCCAGCAGTAAATTAACGGGGCCGGATTCACCCCTCCACTTT
TRBJ2-5 | TRBD1 | many | TRBV5-1 | CASSHGQGTQETQYF | TGCGCCAGCAGTCACGGACAGGGAACTCAAGAGACCCAGTACTTC
TRBJ1-2 | - | many | TRBV29-1 | CSVGAGQGDGYTF | TGCAGCGTCGGAGCGGGACAAGGGGATGGCTACACCTTC
TRBJ2-5 | - | few | TRBV20-1 | CSARDAGGRWETQYF | TGCAGTGCTAGAGATGCCGGGGGCCGGTGGGAGACCCAGTACTTC
TRBJ2-5 | TRBD2 | few | TRBV6-5 | CASSWTSGEQTQYF | TGTGCCAGCAGTTGGACTAGCGGGGAGCAGACCCAGTACTTC
TRBJ2-7 | TRBD1 | many | TRBV29-1 | CSAYGTGNSYEQYF | TGCAGCGCCTACGGGACAGGGAATTCCTACGAGCAGTACTTC
TRBJ2-1 | TRBD2 | - | TRBV20-1 | CSASGGAFYNEQFF | TGCAGTGCTAGCGGGGGGGCGTTTTACAATGAGCAGTTCTTC
TRBJ1-1 | - | - | TRBV12-3/TRBV12-4 | CASRRPGFNTEAFF | TGTGCCAGCAGGAGGCCGGGATTCAACACTGAAGCTTTCTTT
TRBJ2-5 | - | few | TRBV12-3/TRBV12-4 | CASSGKEGTETQYF | TGTGCCAGCAGCGGGAAGGAGGGGACGGAGACCCAGTACTTC
TRBJ2-7 | - | few | TRBV12-3/TRBV12-4 | CASSPRTYEQYF | TGTGCCAGCAGTCCAAGGACCTACGAGCAGTACTTC
TRBJ1-2 | - | few | TRBV10-3 | CAIKWEANYGYTF | TGTGCCATCAAGTGGGAGGCGAACTATGGCTACACCTTC
TRBJ2-2 | - | many | TRBV10-3 | CAIRQGGTGELFF | TGTGCCATCAGACAGGGTGGCACCGGGGAGCTGTTTTTT
TRBJ2-5 | TRBD2 | - | TRBV20-1 | CSARAASGGRETQYF | TGCAGTGCTCGGGCCGCTAGCGGGGGGAGAGAGACCCAGTACTTC
TRBJ2-1 | - | - | TRBV7-2 | CASSARSYNEQFF | TGTGCCAGCAGCGCCCGATCCTACAATGAGCAGTTCTTC
TRBJ1-2 | - | many | TRBV27 | CASSFNANYGYTF | TGTGCCAGCAGTTTCAACGCTAACTATGGCTACACCTTC
TRBJ2-2 | - | few | TRBV10-2 | CASKPGGPNTGELFF | TGCGCCAGCAAGCCCGGGGGGCCGAACACCGGGGAGCTGTTTTTT
TRBJ2-1 | - | few | TRBV11-2 | CASSLMGPGPANEQFF | TGTGCCAGCAGCTTAATGGGCCCCGGTCCCGCTAATGAGCAGTTCTTC
TRBJ2-1 | TRBD1 | many | TRBV25-1 | CASSRDRALLDEQFF | TGTGCCAGCAGCCGGGACAGGGCCCTTCTAGATGAGCAGTTCTTC
TRBJ1-2 | - | many | TRBV6-1 | CASSGYRDAGYTF | TGTGCCAGCAGTGGTTACCGGGACGCTGGCTACACCTTC
TRBJ2-5 | - | - | TRBV12-3/TRBV12-4 | CASSLIQGGETQYF | TGTGCCAGCAGTTTAATACAGGGGGGGGAGACCCAGTACTTC
TRBJ2-3 | - | - | TRBV18 | CASSPSRAGGADTQYF | TGTGCCAGCTCACCTTCTAGGGCTGGGGGCGCGGATACGCAGTATTTT
TRBJ2-2 | - | many | TRBV25-1 | CATTDREDGELFF | TGTGCCACCACTGACAGGGAGGACGGGGAGCTGTTTTTT
TRBJ2-7 | TRBD2 | few | TRBV10-1 | CASSASGVSSGEQYF | TGCGCCAGCAGTGCTAGCGGGGTGTCTTCGGGCGAGCAGTACTTC
TRBJ2-7 | TRBD1 | few | TRBV20-1 | CSATGTGSSYEQYF | TGCAGTGCTACCGGGACAGGGTCCTCCTACGAGCAGTACTTC
TRBJ2-5 | TRBD2 | once | TRBV11-2 | CASSLGSLAGAVGETQYF | TGTGCCAGCAGCTTAGGATCCCTAGCGGGGGCGGTTGGCGAGACCCAGTACTTC
TRBJ2-3 | TRBD1 | many | TRBV5-1 | CASSLGGRGRADTQYF | TGCGCCAGCAGCTTGGGGGGCAGGGGGCGCGCAGATACGCAGTATTTT
TRBJ2-1 | - | many | TRBV29-1 | CSVERIVQGQQFF | TGCAGCGTTGAAAGAATTGTGCAGGGCCAGCAGTTCTTC
TRBJ2-1 | TRBD1 | - | TRBV7-2 | CASSTRTGNEQFF | TGTGCCAGCAGTACTAGGACAGGGAATGAGCAGTTCTTC
TRBJ2-5 | - | - | TRBV20-1 | CSAPPAAEGFETQYF | TGCAGTGCCCCTCCGGCAGCGGAGGGTTTTGAGACCCAGTACTTC
TRBJ2-4 | - | - | TRBV20-1 | CSAREDLGSKNIQYF | TGCAGTGCTAGAGAAGATTTAGGATCCAAAAACATTCAGTACTTC
TRBJ2-1 | - | many | TRBV7-9 | CASSLVGRNNEQFF | TGTGCCAGCAGCTTAGTAGGACGGAACAATGAGCAGTTCTTC
TRBJ2-3 | - | many | TRBV10-3 | CAICAERGGTDTQYF | TGTGCCATCTGCGCGGAGAGGGGCGGAACAGATACGCAGTATTTT
TRBJ2-1 | TRBD2 | few | TRBV20-1 | CSARPVAGPYNEQFF | TGCAGTGCTAGGCCCGTAGCGGGGCCCTACAATGAGCAGTTCTTC
TRBJ1-1 | - | few | TRBV10-3 | CAISVNPTGTEAFF | TGTGCCATCAGTGTCAATCCGACGGGGACTGAAGCTTTCTTT
TRBJ2-5 | - | few | TRBV20-1 | CSAEPGRGETQYF | TGCAGTGCTGAACCGGGACGGGGGGAGACCCAGTACTTC
TRBJ2-5 | TRBD1 | - | TRBV2 | CASSPNRGFQETQYF | TGTGCCAGCAGCCCAAACAGGGGATTTCAAGAGACCCAGTACTTC
TRBJ2-7 | TRBD2 | - | TRBV29-1 | CSVVGGRPYEQYF | TGCAGCGTTGTGGGGGGGAGACCCTACGAGCAGTACTTC
TRBJ2-7 | TRBD1 | many | TRBV20-1 | CSASPPGQGNYEQYF | TGCAGTGCTAGCCCTCCGGGACAGGGGAACTACGAGCAGTACTTC
TRBJ2-1 | TRBD2 | few | TRBV29-1 | CSVSGGANEQFF | TGCAGCGTTAGCGGGGGGGCCAATGAGCAGTTCTTC
TRBJ1-5 | - | - | TRBV19 | CASSITWGQPQHF | TGTGCCAGTAGTATTACATGGGGTCAGCCCCAGCATTTT
TRBJ2-2 | TRBD1 | - | TRBV20-1 | CSGGQGANGELFF | TGCAGTGGGGGCCAGGGGGCGAACGGGGAGCTGTTTTTT
TRBJ2-5 | TRBD1 | once | TRBV20-1 | CSAEGATGETQYF | TGCAGTGCCGAGGGGGCCACCGGAGAGACCCAGTACTTC
TRBJ2-7 | - | - | TRBV7-2 | CASSLHYEQYF | TGTGCCAGCAGCTTACACTACGAGCAGTACTTC
TRBJ1-5 | TRBD1 | many | TRBV20-1 | CSARDMTGGSNQPQHF | TGCAGTGCTAGAGATATGACAGGGGGCAGCAATCAGCCCCAGCATTTT
TRBJ2-1 | TRBD2 | - | TRBV6-1 | CASSEGTSVTNEQFF | TGTGCCAGCAGTGAAGGGACTAGCGTTACAAATGAGCAGTTCTTC
TRBJ1-1 | - | few | TRBV29-1 | CSVAGVLNTEAFF | TGCAGCGTTGCCGGAGTCCTAAACACTGAAGCTTTCTTT